This entry describes one T cell receptor beta chain. The specificity of this receptor is unknown. Base qualities are not at hand, and no much larger clone is one base apart. The protocol used for the library was the immunoSEQ multiplex PCR assay. For the multiplex PCR, a mixture combining 60 forward primers for TCR Vbeta segments and 13 reverse primers for TCR Jbeta segments was used. A multiplex PCR assay on genomic DNA amplified the CDR3 region of rearranged TCR beta genes. The Illumina HiSeq System was used to sequence the amplified TCR beta libraries as 87-base-pair reads. Regarding the original processing steps: A later analysis tallied some 79 million unique TCR beta chains across the 660 or so repertoires, and approximately 9.9 million of those chains were shared by two or more donors. To remove PCR and sequencing errors, raw reads were error-corrected and collapsed into unique sequences using a nearest-neighbor algorithm that merged closely related sequences. To assign V, D and J gene segments, CDR3 sequences were aligned to IMGT reference sequences. Each retained sequence needed at least a six-nucleotide match to both a V gene segment and a J gene segment. Rearrangements were classified as productive when the CDR3 lacked stop codons and remained in frame with V and J, and all other rearrangements were classified as non-productive. CDR3 was defined according to IMGT convention as the region running from the second conserved V-encoded cysteine to the conserved J-encoded phenylalanine. The earlier analysis of 500 to 600 of the donors excluded sequences that lacked an unambiguous match to a single V gene segment. An earlier analysis of fewer than 650 of the donors classified V segments as functional when productive rearrangements were above 56.7% and as segregating when the standard deviation between donors was above 5%. A statistical classification framework was developed to diagnose cytomegalovirus status using the catalog of TCR beta chain sequences. V and J gene assignment, in a later analysis, came from comparing TCR nucleotide sequences with IMGT/GENE-DB human TR gene sequences. Using the TCRdist pipeline, a later analysis assigned CDR3 sequences along with most-parsimonious VDJ recombination scenarios. In a later analysis, each TCR beta chain was defined by its CDR3 amino acid sequence together with its V-gene family, and reads lacking a unique V-gene family were excluded. In a later analysis, 500 to 700 highly shared, low-generation-probability nucleotide sequences were removed to address suspected cross-contamination and a sequencing artifact. In a later analysis, a clonal expansion index for each public chain was calculated from normalized within-repertoire ranks of inferred template counts. Generation probabilities in a later analysis came from a VDJ recombination model fitted to out-of-frame rearrangements, and those results were checked against IGoR. A later analysis scored TCR-TCR, TCR-HLA and TCR-CMV co-occurrence with hypergeometric tests, applying a repertoire-size bias correction to TCR pairs. A later analysis estimated false discovery rates by permuting HLA or CMV assignments 20 times. In a later analysis, co-occurring TCRs were grouped using DBSCAN, and TCRdist sequence similarity was added for clustering within HLA-allele-positive subsets. Co-occurrence clustering excluded repertoires with fewer than 30,000 or more than 120,000 public chains, plus five with anomalous nucleotide sharing. Entries here come from immuneACCESS through TCRdb and include only in-frame sequences with V and J called. Some clones fail to appear in such tables; in the studies checked, an unresolved V gene covers under half of the shortfall, and the cause of the remainder is unknown. D and trimming come from the DNA, and the V and J calls and clone size come from that table. This sample lists roughly 130,000 clones; roughly 74% were detected once. The ten biggest clones cover roughly 6% of the sample.

This record belongs to a study of cytomegalovirus exposure and HLA in healthy donors (dated by TCRdb to 2017 to 2019). For the study in its entirety: In an earlier analysis of under 750 of the donors, 276 Gb of sequence data and just under 120 million unique TCR beta sequences from about 190 million T cells were reported. An early release covering some 640 HLA-typed donors comprised 250 to 350 gigabases of sequencing data and tens of millions of unique TCR sequences. The genetic ancestry cluster associated with self-reported Caucasian donors included roughly four fifths of the 350 to 500 genotyped donors. The study was designed to test whether signatures of past pathogen exposure could be identified by cataloging public T cell receptors. The T cell repertoires of 550 to 850 subjects were profiled by immunosequencing and related to cytomegalovirus serostatus. In addition to the first cohort of roughly 670 subjects, a separate validation cohort of 120 different subjects was used. The study combined high-throughput TCR immunosequencing, statistical association of individual TCRs with disease status, and machine learning to predict cytomegalovirus infection status. To study patterns of TCR occurrence, a later analysis re-analyzed previously published TCR beta repertoires from 500 to 850 donors and added high-resolution HLA genotyping. In the later analysis, no new phenotypic data were used to find candidate immune exposures; instead, reliance was placed on TCR beta sequences and their occurrence across donors. In an earlier analysis of roughly 540 of the donors, high-throughput TCR beta sequencing was used to judge whether each TCR beta V gene segment behaved as functional or pseudogenic. Alongside the repertoire data, information on donor age, sex, ethnicity and CMV serostatus was compiled. In a later genetic analysis, genome-wide SNP genotypes for about three fifths of the roughly 670 donors were used, and that subset was treated as a discovery cohort. Every discovery cohort repertoire had been produced on one sequencing platform. HLA typing included class I and class II loci at four-digit resolution. The number of donors typed differed by locus, with roughly 629-640 for A, B, C, DRB1 and DQB1, roughly 550 for DQA1, 606 for DPA1, and 450 to 480 for DPB1. Four to six DR-DQ haplotypes were handled as single units for association and clustering, since linkage in the cohort was strong. Across approximately 400 genotyped donors of the cohort, an average of 235,054 unique TCR beta nucleotide sequences per donor were sequenced, and about a sixth of those sequences were non-productive.

Summary of the overall study and its limitations: In a later analysis, TCR association rates were found to vary across HLA loci, with the most associated TCRs seen for DRB1 alleles and the fewest for HLA-C alleles. Most TCR sequences were seen in very few donors, while some public TCRs were found in many individuals. Broadly in line with IMGT annotations, most TCR beta V segments showed up in productive rearrangements about 87% or about 30% of the time in an earlier analysis of 587 of the donors. Around 16 rarely observed V segments, including chromosome 9 orphons, were excluded from the earlier analysis of about 600 of the donors because counts were too low. CMV serostatus was the only immune exposure information available for the cohort. Roughly uniform sequencing depth across donors was assumed in presence/absence analyses, although this assumption may not hold. Correlated functional status among segregating V segments might reflect linkage disequilibrium, but an unknown experimental factor could not be ruled out. According to a later analysis, most CMV-associated TCR beta chains appeared to be HLA-restricted, and the HLA associations seemed to be driven largely by CMV exposure. The study listed over 150 TCR beta chains as associated with cytomegalovirus. The authors suggested that the approach could potentially be extended to other disease states and immunological phenotypes. Three of the identified cytomegalovirus-associated TCR beta chains were confirmed in vitro to be specific for cytomegalovirus antigens. In a later genetic analysis, a missense DCLRE1C variant was associated with V-gene and J-gene trimming of TCR beta chains, and the association was replicated in an independent cohort. A later genetic analysis reported fewer N-insertions in productive TCRs among donors in an Asian-associated ancestry cluster than the roughly 620-donor mean. A further reported finding was that TCR beta sequences accurately predicted the HLA-A and HLA-B alleles for most subjects in the first cohort. A group of highly shared sequence variants was considered likely to be a technical artifact of the sequencing pipeline. Some IMGT-functional V segments, including TRBV6-2 and TRBV6-3, could not be distinguished by the 87-base-pair reads and were therefore excluded. A later analysis reported that several top co-occurrence clusters appeared linked to parvovirus B19, influenza, CMV and Epstein-Barr virus. Specific HLA alleles were associated with 18,000 or so TCR beta sequences at a false discovery rate of 0.05 in a later analysis. When HLA alleles, especially DR and DQ, strongly co-occurred, TCR associations were difficult to assign to individual alleles. In a later analysis, HLA-associated TCR beta chains were found to be more clonally expanded and to have lower generation probabilities than equally common non-associated chains. The classifier was reported to diagnose cytomegalovirus status with high specificity and sensitivity in both the original cohort and the validation cohort. Only TCR beta chains were sequenced in this cohort, and the absence of alpha or paired-chain data limited detectable features. Because HLA typing was missing for some donors at each locus, association tests included only the typed subset.

The cohort comprised fewer than 700 healthy bone marrow donors. At the time of sampling, all cohort members were nominally healthy, though unrecorded immune exposures were likely present. The donor was CMV seropositive and was included in the group of 250 to 350 seropositive cohort members. Every donor gave a peripheral blood sample, and the peripheral blood mononuclear cells from that sample were used for TCR beta sequencing. Genomic DNA extraction from the blood cell samples was performed with the Qiagen DNeasy Blood Extraction Kit. The germline V gene specifies SNHLY as CDR1 and FYNNEI as CDR2. The CDR3 starts with the cysteine, ends with the phenylalanine, and has 15 residues. The read is trimmed to its CDR3 DNA, 45 bases read in frame from base 1. Cut back by 8 bases and 5 bases, the V and J ends lie 16 bases apart.

Rearrangement joined TRBV2 to TRBJ1-6; matching of 6 bases hints at TRBD1 as the D gene. The TCR originated in a woman aged 45 to 65 in good health and CMV-seropositive. The material sequenced was PBMCs. The CDR3 amino acid sequence is: CASAPLRQDNSPLHF. The nucleotide sequence reads TGTGCCAGCGCCCCGTTGAGACAGGATAATTCACCCCTCCACTTT.